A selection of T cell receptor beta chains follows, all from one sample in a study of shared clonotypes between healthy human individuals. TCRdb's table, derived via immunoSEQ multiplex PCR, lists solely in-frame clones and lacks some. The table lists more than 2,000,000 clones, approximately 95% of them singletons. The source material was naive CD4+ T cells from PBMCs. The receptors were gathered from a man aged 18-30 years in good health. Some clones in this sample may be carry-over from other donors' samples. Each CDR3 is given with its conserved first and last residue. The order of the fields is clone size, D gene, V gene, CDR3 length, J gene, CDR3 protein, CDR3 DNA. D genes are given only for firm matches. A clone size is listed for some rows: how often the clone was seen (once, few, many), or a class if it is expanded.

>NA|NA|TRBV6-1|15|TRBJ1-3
CASSDGAASGNTIYF
TGTGCCAGCAGTGATGGGGCGGCCTCTGGAAACACCATATATTTT
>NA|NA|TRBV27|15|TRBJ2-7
CASSNLGSLLHEQYF
TGTGCCAGCAGTAATTTGGGTTCCCTACTCCACGAGCAGTACTTC
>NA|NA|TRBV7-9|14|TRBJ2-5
CASAKREKQETQYF
TGTGCCAGCGCAAAACGGGAAAAACAAGAGACCCAGTACTTC
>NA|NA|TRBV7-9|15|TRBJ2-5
CASSLDPGGRQTQYF
TGTGCCAGCAGCTTAGATCCCGGTGGGAGGCAGACCCAGTACTTC
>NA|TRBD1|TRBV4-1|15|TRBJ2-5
CASSHPTGGQETQYF
TGCGCCAGCAGCCACCCGACAGGGGGCCAAGAGACCCAGTACTTC
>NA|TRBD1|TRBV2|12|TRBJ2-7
CASSEGGQGEYF
TGTGCCAGCAGTGAAGGCGGACAGGGAGAGTACTTC
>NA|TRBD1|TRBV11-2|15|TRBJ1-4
CASSKMTGPNEKLFF
TGTGCCAGCAGCAAAATGACAGGGCCCAATGAAAAACTGTTTTTT
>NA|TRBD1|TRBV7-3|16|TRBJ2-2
CASSTRTGEDTGELFF
TGTGCCAGCAGCACGAGGACAGGGGAGGACACCGGGGAGCTGTTTTTT
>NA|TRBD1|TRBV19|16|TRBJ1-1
CASSNLMGQGNTEAFF
TGTGCCAGTAGTAACCTCATGGGACAGGGGAACACTGAAGCTTTCTTT
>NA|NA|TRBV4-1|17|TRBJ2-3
CASSPPRADTRTDTQYF
TGCGCCAGCAGCCCCCCCAGGGCGGACACCCGCACAGATACGCAGTATTTT
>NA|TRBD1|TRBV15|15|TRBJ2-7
CATSRRQGDSYEQYF
TGTGCCACCAGCCGCAGACAGGGGGACTCCTACGAGCAGTACTTC
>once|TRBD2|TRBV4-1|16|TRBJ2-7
CASSVNTGTSLYEQYF
TGCGCCAGCAGCGTTAACACCGGGACTAGCCTTTACGAGCAGTACTTC
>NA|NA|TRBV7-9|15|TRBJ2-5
CASSLGYAAEETQYF
TGTGCCAGCAGCTTAGGGTACGCGGCAGAAGAGACCCAGTACTTC
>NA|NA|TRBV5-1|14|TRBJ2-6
CASSPNSGANVLTF
TGCGCCAGCAGCCCGAACTCTGGGGCCAACGTCCTGACTTTC
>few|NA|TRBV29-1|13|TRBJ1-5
CSVSLAANQPQHF
TGCAGCGTGTCTCTGGCGGCTAATCAGCCCCAGCATTTT
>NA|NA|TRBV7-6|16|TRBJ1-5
CASSLLPRDSNQPQHF
TGTGCCAGCAGCTTACTACCCCGGGACAGCAATCAGCCCCAGCATTTT
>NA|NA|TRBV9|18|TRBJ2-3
CASSAPRQLLSPTDTQYF
TGTGCCAGCAGCGCCCCCCGACAGCTACTAAGCCCCACAGATACGCAGTATTTT
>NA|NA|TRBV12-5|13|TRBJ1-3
CASGYSSGNTIYF
TGTGCTAGTGGTTACAGCTCTGGAAACACCATATATTTT
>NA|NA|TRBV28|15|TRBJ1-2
CASSLIAYGGKGYTF
TGTGCCAGCAGTTTAATTGCATACGGGGGGAAGGGCTACACCTTC
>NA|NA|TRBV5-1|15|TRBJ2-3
CASSRTGPGTDTQYF
TGCGCCAGCAGCCGGACCGGACCGGGCACAGATACGCAGTATTTT
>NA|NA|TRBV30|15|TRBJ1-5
CAWSVPGKLNQPQHF
TGTGCCTGGAGTGTACCCGGAAAACTAAATCAGCCCCAGCATTTT
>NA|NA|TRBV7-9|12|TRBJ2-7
CASSLLGGEQYF
TGTGCCAGCAGCCTACTCGGCGGGGAGCAGTACTTC
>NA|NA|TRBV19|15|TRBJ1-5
CASRLGAGSNQPQHF
TGTGCCAGTAGGCTAGGGGCGGGTAGCAATCAGCCCCAGCATTTT
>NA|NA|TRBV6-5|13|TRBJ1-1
CASTLRGNTEAFF
TGTGCCAGCACCCTCCGGGGGAACACTGAAGCTTTCTTT
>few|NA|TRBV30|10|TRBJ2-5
CAWSDETQYF
TGTGCCTGGAGTGACGAGACCCAGTACTTC
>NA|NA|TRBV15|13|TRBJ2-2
CATSTQGTGELFF
TGTGCCACCAGCACGCAGGGGACCGGGGAGCTGTTTTTT
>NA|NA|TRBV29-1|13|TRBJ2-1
CSVVQGFYNEQFF
TGCAGCGTTGTTCAGGGGTTCTACAATGAGCAGTTCTTC
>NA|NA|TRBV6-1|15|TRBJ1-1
CASSEAAGYRTEAFF
TGTGCCAGCAGTGAAGCAGCCGGGTATCGTACTGAAGCTTTCTTT
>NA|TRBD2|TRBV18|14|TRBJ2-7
CASSRKRGKGEQYF
TGTGCCAGCTCACGCAAGCGGGGCAAAGGGGAGCAGTACTTC
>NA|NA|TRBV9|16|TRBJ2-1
CASSAEGGSSYNEQFF
TGTGCCAGCAGCGCGGAGGGCGGCAGCTCCTACAATGAGCAGTTCTTC
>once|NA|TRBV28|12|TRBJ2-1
CASSYYSDEQFF
TGTGCCAGCAGTTATTACTCCGATGAGCAGTTCTTC
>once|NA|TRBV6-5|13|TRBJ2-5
CASRRQGIETQYF
TGTGCCAGCAGACGACAAGGAATTGAGACCCAGTACTTC
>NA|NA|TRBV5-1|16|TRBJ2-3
CASSFPVQLGTDTQYF
TGCGCCAGCAGCTTCCCCGTCCAGCTCGGCACAGATACGCAGTATTTT
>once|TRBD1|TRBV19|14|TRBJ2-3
CASSINRGRDTQYF
TGTGCCAGTAGTATAAACAGGGGCAGAGATACGCAGTATTTT
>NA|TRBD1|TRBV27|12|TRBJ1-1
CASSTYRGEAFF
TGTGCCAGCAGTACTTACAGGGGGGAAGCTTTCTTT